This T cell receptor (beta chain) is from a study of blood T cell repertoires in COVID-19. Whole-study context: The samples span acute and convalescent COVID-19 from the United States, Italy and Spain. T cells, B-cell-depleted T cells, or PBMCs supplied cDNA or gDNA.

TCRdb's table, derived via immunoSEQ multiplex PCR, lists solely in-frame clones and lacks some. Seen here are approximately 330,000 clones, approximately 87% observed once, and the top ten hold under 4.5%. The clonotype comes from a woman in her forties or fifties with active or convalescent COVID-19. The sequencing sample was made of peripheral blood.

CDR3 in DNA: TGTGCCAGCAGCTTGAACCAGGGGGTTACCGGGGAGCTGTTTTTT. This encodes CASSLNQGVTGELFF. The genes are TRBV5-4 and TRBJ2-2; TRBD1 aligns across 7 bases. Germline V lookup: CDR1 SGHNT, CDR2 YYREEE (reference sequence). The CDR3 has 15 residues. V lost 1 base to trimming and J lost 5 bases; unmatched junction nucleotides: 5.